This T cell receptor beta chain was captured in a study of preoperative IRX-2 immunotherapy in early breast cancer (dated by TCRdb to 2018 to 2020). This sample's treatment or condition label indicates: preoperative locoregional IRX-2 cytokine immunotherapy. The samples were obtained from a phase Ib study in which preoperative, locoregional IRX-2 cytokine immunotherapy intended to prime immune responses was tested. The donors were early-stage breast cancer patients who were given IRX-2 prior to surgery. About this clone: What antigen it recognizes has not been identified. The junction shows a germline mismatch at one end, possibly a read error.

The library was generated by the immunoSEQ multiplex PCR assay. This is the immuneACCESS table as TCRdb keeps it, with only in-frame sequences that have V and J called. A part of the clones is gone; compared with another copy, unresolved V genes explain less than half, and the rest is unexplained. This sample holds 35,000 to 50,000 clones; roughly 95% were observed only once. The ten largest account for over 1.5% of the sample. In the germline V gene (reference sequence), CDR1 corresponds to MNHNY and CDR2 to SVGAGI. The CDR3 runs 14 amino acids, cysteine and phenylalanine included. The retained sequence is limited to the CDR3, 42 bases, with the frame set at the first base.

The source material was tumor tissue, sampled after IRX-2 immunotherapy. The TCR sequence derives from a human donor with breast cancer. This sequence uses TRBV6-6 and TRBJ1-2; no D gene call is confident. The bases read TGTGCCAGCAGTCACTCCGGGCACGAGGGTGGCTACACCTTC. Translation gives CASSHSGHEGGYTF.